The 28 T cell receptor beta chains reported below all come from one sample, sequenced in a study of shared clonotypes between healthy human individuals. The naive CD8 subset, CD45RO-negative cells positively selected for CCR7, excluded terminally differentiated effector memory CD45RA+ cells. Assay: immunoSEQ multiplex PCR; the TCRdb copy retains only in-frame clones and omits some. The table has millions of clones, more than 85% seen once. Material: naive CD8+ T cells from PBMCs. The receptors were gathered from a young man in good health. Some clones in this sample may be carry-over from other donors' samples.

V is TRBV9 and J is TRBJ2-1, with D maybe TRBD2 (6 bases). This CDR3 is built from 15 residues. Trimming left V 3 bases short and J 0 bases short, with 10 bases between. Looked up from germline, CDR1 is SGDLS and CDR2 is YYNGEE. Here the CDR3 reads CASSDRGTSYNEQFF. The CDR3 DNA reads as TGTGCCAGCAGCGATCGGGGGACCTCCTACAATGAGCAGTTCTTC. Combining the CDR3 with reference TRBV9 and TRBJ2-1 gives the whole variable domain DSGVTQTPKHLITATGQRVTLRCSPRSGDLSVYWYQQSLDQGLQFLIQYYNGEERAKGNILERFSAQQFPDLHSELNLSSLELGDSALYFCASSDRGTSYNEQFFGPGTRLTVL.

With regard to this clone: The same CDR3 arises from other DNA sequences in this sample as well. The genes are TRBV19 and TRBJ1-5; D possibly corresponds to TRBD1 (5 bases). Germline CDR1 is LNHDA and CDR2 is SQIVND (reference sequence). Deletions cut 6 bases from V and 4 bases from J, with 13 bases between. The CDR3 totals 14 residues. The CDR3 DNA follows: TGTGCCAGTAGGACAAGGGGAGGTAATCAGCCCCAGCATTTT. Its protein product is CASRTRGGNQPQHF.

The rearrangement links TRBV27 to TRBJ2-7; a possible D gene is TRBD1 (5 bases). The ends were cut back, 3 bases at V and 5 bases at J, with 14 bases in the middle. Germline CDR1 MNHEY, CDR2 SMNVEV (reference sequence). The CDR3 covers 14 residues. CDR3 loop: CASSFDRQGNEQYF. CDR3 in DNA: TGTGCCAGCAGTTTCGATCGCCAGGGTAACGAGCAGTACTTC.

The CDR3 is CASSLLGDLDGYTF. The CDR3 bases are TGTGCCAGCAGTTTATTGGGGGATTTGGATGGCTACACCTTC. The rearrangement links TRBV28 to TRBJ1-2; maybe TRBD1 (5 bases). The germline gives CDR1 MDHEN, CDR2 SYDVKM. V was shortened by 1 base and J by 6 bases, with 12 bases between the two germline ends. CDR3 size: 14 residues.

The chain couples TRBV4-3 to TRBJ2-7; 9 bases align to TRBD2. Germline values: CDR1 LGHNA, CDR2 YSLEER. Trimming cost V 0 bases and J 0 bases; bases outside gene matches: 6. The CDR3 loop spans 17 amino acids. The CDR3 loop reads CASSQDLQREDSYEQYF. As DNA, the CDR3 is TGCGCCAGCAGCCAAGATCTCCAGCGGGAGGACTCCTACGAGCAGTACTTC.

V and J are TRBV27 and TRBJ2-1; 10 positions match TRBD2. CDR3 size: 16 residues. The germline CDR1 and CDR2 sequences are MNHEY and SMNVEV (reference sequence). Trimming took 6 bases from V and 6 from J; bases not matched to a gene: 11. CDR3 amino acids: CASRKTAGGPFNEQFF. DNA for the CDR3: TGTGCCAGCAGGAAGACAGCGGGAGGGCCATTCAATGAGCAGTTCTTC.

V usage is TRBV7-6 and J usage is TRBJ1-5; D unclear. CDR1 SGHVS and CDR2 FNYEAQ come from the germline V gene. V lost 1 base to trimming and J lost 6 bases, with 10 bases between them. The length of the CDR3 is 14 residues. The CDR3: CASSLDGQAQPQHF. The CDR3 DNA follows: TGTGCCAGCAGCTTAGATGGGCAGGCTCAGCCCCAGCATTTT.

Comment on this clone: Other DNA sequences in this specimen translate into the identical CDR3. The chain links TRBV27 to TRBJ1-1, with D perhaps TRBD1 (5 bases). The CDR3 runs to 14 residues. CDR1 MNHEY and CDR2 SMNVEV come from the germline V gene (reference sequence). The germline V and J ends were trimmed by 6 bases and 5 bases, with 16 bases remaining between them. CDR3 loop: CASSVTGGGTEAFF. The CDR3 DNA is TGTGCCAGCAGCGTTACAGGTGGCGGGACTGAAGCTTTCTTT.

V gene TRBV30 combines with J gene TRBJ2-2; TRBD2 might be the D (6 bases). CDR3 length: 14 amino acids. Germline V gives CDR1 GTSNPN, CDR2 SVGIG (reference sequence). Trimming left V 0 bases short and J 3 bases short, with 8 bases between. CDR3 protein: CAWSVGGDTGELFF. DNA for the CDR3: TGTGCCTGGAGTGTCGGGGGTGACACCGGGGAGCTGTTTTTT.

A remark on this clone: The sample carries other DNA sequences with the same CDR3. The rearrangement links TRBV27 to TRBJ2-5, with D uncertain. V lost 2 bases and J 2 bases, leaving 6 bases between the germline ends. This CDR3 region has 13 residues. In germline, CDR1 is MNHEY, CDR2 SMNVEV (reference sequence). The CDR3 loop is CASSLGFQETQYF. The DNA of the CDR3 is TGTGCCAGCAGTTTAGGGTTTCAAGAGACCCAGTACTTC.

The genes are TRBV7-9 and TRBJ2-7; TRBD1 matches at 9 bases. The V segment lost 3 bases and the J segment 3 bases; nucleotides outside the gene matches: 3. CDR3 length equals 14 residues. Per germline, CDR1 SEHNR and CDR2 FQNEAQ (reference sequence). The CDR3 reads CASSFEDRGYEQYF. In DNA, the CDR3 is TGTGCCAGCAGCTTTGAGGACAGGGGCTACGAGCAGTACTTC.

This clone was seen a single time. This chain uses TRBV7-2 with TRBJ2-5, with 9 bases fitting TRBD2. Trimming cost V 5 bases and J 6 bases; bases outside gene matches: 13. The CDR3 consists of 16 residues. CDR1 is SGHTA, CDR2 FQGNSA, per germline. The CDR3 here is CASSRTLSGSGKTQYF. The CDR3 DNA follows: TGTGCCAGCAGCCGAACTCTTAGCGGGAGTGGAAAGACCCAGTACTTC.

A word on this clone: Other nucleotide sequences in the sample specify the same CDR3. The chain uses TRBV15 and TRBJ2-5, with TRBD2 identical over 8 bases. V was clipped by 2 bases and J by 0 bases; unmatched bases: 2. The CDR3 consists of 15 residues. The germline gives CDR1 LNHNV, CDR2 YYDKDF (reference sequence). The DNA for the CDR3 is TGTGCCACCAGCAGATTAGCGGGGAACCAAGAGACCCAGTACTTC. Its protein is CATSRLAGNQETQYF.

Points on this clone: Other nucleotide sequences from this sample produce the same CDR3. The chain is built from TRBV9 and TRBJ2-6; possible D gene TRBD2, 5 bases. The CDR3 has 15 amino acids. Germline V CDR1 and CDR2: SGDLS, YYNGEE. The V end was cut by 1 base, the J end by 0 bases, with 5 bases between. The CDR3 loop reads CASSVSGSGANVLTF. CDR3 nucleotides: TGTGCCAGCAGCGTAAGCGGCTCTGGGGCCAACGTCCTGACTTTC.

CDR3 in amino acids: CASSLTLTAPGANVLTF. The CDR3 nucleotides are TGTGCCAGCAGTTTAACTCTCACAGCACCTGGGGCCAACGTCCTGACTTTC. This rearrangement joins TRBV28 to TRBJ2-6; no clear D gene. Deletions cut 2 bases from V and 2 bases from J, with 13 bases between. Germline CDR1 reads MDHEN; CDR2 reads SYDVKM. This CDR3 has 17 amino acids. Complete variable domain (other parts from reference TRBV28 and TRBJ2-6): DVKVTQSSRYLVKRTGEKVFLECVQDMDHENMFWYRQDPGLGLRLIYFSYDVKMKEKGDIPEGYSVSREKKERFSLILESASTNQTSMYLCASSLTLTAPGANVLTFGAGSRLTVL.

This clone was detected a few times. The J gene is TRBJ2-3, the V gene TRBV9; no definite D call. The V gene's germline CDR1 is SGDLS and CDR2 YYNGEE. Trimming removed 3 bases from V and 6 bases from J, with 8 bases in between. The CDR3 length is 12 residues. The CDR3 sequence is CASSARPDTQYF. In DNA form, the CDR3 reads TGTGCCAGCAGCGCCCGTCCGGATACGCAGTATTTT.

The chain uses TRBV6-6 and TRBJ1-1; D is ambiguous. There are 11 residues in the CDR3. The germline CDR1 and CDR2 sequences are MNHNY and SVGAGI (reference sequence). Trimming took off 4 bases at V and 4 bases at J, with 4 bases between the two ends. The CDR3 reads CASSWGTEAFF. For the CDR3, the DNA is TGTGCCAGCAGTTGGGGCACTGAAGCTTTCTTT.

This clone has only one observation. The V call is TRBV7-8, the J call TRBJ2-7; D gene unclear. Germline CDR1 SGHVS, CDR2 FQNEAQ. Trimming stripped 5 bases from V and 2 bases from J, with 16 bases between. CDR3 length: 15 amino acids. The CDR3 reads CASSHALDRAYEQYF. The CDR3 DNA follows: TGTGCCAGCAGCCACGCCTTGGACCGGGCCTACGAGCAGTACTTC.

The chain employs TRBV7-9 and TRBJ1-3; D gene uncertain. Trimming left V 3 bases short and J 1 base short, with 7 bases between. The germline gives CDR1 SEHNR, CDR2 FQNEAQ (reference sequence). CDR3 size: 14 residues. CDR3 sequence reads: CASSFITSGNTIYF. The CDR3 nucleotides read TGTGCCAGCAGCTTTATTACGTCTGGAAACACCATATATTTT.

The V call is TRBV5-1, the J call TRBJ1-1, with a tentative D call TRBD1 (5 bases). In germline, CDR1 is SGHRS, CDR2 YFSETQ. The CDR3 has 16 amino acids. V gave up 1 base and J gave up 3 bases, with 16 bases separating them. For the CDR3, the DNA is TGCGCCAGCAGCTTGAATTCTGGGGGGGTTTACACTGAAGCTTTCTTT. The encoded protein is CASSLNSGGVYTEAFF.

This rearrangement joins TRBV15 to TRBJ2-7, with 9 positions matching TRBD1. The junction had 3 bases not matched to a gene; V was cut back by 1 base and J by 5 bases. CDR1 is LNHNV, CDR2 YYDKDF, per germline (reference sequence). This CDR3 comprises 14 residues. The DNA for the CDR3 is TGTGCCACCAGCAGAGCGGGGACAGGGAACGAGCAGTACTTC. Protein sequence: CATSRAGTGNEQYF. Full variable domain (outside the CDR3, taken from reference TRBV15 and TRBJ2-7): DAMVIQNPRYQVTQFGKPVTLSCSQTLNHNVMYWYQQKSSQAPKLLFHYYDKDFNNEADTPDNFQSRRPNTSFCFLDIRSPGLGDTAMYLCATSRAGTGNEQYFGPGTRLTVT.

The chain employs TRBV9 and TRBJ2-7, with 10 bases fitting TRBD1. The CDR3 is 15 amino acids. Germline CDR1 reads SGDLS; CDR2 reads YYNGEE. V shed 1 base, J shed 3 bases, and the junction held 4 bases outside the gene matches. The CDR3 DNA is TGTGCCAGCAGCGTATTAAGGGACAGGGGCTACGAGCAGTACTTC. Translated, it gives CASSVLRDRGYEQYF.

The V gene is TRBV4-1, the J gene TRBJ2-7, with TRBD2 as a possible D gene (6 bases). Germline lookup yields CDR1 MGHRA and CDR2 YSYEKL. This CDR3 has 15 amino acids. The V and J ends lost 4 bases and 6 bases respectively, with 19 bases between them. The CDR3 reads CASSPRDSTPVEQYF. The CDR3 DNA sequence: TGCGCCAGCAGCCCAAGGGACTCCACGCCCGTCGAGCAGTACTTC.

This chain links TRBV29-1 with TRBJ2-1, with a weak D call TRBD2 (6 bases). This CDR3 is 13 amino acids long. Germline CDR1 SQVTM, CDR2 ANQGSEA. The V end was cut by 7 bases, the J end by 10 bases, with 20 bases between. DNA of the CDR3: TGCAGCGCGTTGCTGGGACTCATGACCGAGCAGTTCTTC. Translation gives CSALLGLMTEQFF.

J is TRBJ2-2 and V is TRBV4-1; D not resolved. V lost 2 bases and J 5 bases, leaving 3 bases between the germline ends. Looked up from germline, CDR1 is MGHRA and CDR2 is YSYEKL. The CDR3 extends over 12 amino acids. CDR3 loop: CASSQLTGELFF. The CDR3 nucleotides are TGCGCCAGCAGCCAACTTACCGGGGAGCTGTTTTTT.

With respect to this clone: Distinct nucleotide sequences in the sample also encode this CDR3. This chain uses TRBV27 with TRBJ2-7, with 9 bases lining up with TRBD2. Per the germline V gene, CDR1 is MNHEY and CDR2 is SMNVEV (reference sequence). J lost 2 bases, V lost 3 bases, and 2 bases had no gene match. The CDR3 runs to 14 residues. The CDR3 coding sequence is TGTGCCAGCAGTTTGGGACTAGCAACCTACGAGCAGTACTTC. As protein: CASSLGLATYEQYF.

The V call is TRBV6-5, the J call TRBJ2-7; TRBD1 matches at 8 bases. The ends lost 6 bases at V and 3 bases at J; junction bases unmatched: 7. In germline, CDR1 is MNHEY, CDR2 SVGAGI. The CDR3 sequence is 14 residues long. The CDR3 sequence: CASSPRTGNYEQYF. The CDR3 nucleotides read TGTGCCAGCAGCCCTCGGACAGGGAACTACGAGCAGTACTTC.

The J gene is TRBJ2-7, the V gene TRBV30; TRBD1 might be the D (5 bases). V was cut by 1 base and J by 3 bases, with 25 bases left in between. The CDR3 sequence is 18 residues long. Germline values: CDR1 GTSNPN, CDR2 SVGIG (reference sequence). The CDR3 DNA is TGTGCCTGGAGTGAGCCCCCCCCTCGACAGAGCCCGAACTACGAGCAGTACTTC. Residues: CAWSEPPPRQSPNYEQYF. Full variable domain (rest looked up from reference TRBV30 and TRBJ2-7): SQTIHQWPATLVQPVGSPLSLECTVEGTSNPNLYWYRQAAGRGLQLLFYSVGIGQISSEVPQNLSASRPQDRQFILSSKKLLLSDSGFYLCAWSEPPPRQSPNYEQYFGPGTRLTVT.